This TCR beta chain stems from a study of OX40 agonist ivuxolimab in advanced cancers. Study conclusions and caveats: Expanded clones tended on average to be more numerous among CD8+ T cells than CD4+. Dosing at 0.1 to 3.0 mg/kg was accompanied by clonal expansion of CD4+ and CD8+ blood T cells by week 6.

Sequencing was performed with immunoSEQ multiplex PCR; in TCRdb, only in-frame clones are kept and a portion is missing. The profile shows approximately 31,000 clones, around 90% of them singletons. Comment on this clone: The antigen is not known.

The input for sequencing was CD4+ or CD8+ T cells sorted from blood, taken in a trial of the OX40 agonist ivuxolimab. The TCR comes from an adult with an advanced solid tumor such as melanoma, head and neck, liver or kidney cancer.

The CDR3 nucleotides are TGTGCCGGATTATTACGAGGAGGGCAGTACTTC. Its translation: CAGLLRGGQYF. The rearrangement joins TRBV30 to TRBJ2-7; D might be TRBD2 (5 bases). The CDR3 consists of 11 residues. The germline CDR1 and CDR2 sequences are GTSNPN and SVGIG (reference sequence). V was clipped by 8 bases and J by 9 bases, with 17 bases between them.